The present TCR beta chain was sequenced within a study of tumor-infiltrating lymphocytes in oesophageal squamous cell carcinoma. This clonotype was found many times. TCRdb passed the PCR reads through MiXCR, listing each CDR3 protein once. The sample lists 15,000 to 20,000 distinct CDR3 sequences, approximately 40% seen once, with approximately 15% in the top ten. The CDR3 contains 14 residues. Trimming shortened V by 0 bases and J by 3 bases, and 8 bases separated the two germline ends. Germline loops: CDR1 WSHSY, CDR2 SAAADI. V gene TRBV10-2 combines with J gene TRBJ1-1; D not resolved. This TCR came from a male donor with esophageal squamous cell carcinoma. Sequencing was performed on normal esophageal tissue next to the tumor. In DNA, the CDR3 is TGCGCCAGCAGTGAGTCGACTCCGTACACTGAAGCTTTCTTT. Translated: CASSESTPYTEAFF.